This is a list of T cell receptor beta chains from one sample in a study of T cell changes during pregnancy in multiple sclerosis. Data came from immunoSEQ multiplex PCR; TCRdb stores just in-frame clones and leaves some out. Of about 67,000 clones detected, around 90% appear once; the ten largest clones hold 1.6%. The sample in question was peripheral blood, obtained in the first trimester of pregnancy. The receptors derive from a female donor in good health, enrolled as a control in a pregnancy study. Both conserved end residues are part of each CDR3. A D gene is named only where the DNA matches it firmly. Where a row states a size, it is once, few, many or the class of an expanded clone; other rows omit it.

d_gene	j_gene	v_gene	abundance	CDR3nt	CDR3aa
-	TRBJ2-3	TRBV18	few	TGTGCCAGCTCACCACCGCTAGACTACACAGATACGCAGTATTTT	CASSPPLDYTDTQYF
-	TRBJ2-6	TRBV6-1	few	TGTGCCAGCACCGAGCGGGTCTCTGGGGCCAACGTCCTGACTTTC	CASTERVSGANVLTF
-	TRBJ2-7	TRBV19	-	TGTGCCAGTAGTAGCGGGTTGGACTCCTACGAGCAGTACTTC	CASSSGLDSYEQYF
TRBD1	TRBJ1-1	TRBV4-1	-	TGCGCCAGCAGCCACAGGGGGCAGGACACTGAAGCTTTCTTT	CASSHRGQDTEAFF
TRBD2	TRBJ2-3	TRBV19	once	TGTGCCAGTAGTATATGGTCTAGCGGGACTGATACGCAGTATTTT	CASSIWSSGTDTQYF
-	TRBJ1-5	TRBV6-1	few	TGTGCCAGCAGGGCAGGAAAGGTTGCGCCCCAGCATTTT	CASRAGKVAPQHF
-	TRBJ2-7	TRBV7-9	-	TGTGCCAGCAGCTTTCAGGGCTCCTACGAGCAGTACTTC	CASSFQGSYEQYF
-	TRBJ2-2	TRBV29-1	-	TGCAGCGTTAATAGCTGGGCCGGGGAGCTGTTTTTT	CSVNSWAGELFF
-	TRBJ2-1	TRBV2	-	TGTGCCAGCAGTGAAGGCGGGATTAATGAGCAGTTCTTC	CASSEGGINEQFF
TRBD2	TRBJ2-4	TRBV5-4	once	TGTGCCAGCAGCTCTGGGACTAGCGGGCTAGCCAAAAACATTCAGTACTTC	CASSSGTSGLAKNIQYF
-	TRBJ1-5	TRBV29-1	-	TGCAGCGTCCATACTGGCGGTCCCAATCAGCCCCAGCATTTT	CSVHTGGPNQPQHF
TRBD2	TRBJ2-3	TRBV9	once	TGTGCCAGCAGCGCGGGTGGGGGAGGGTCTAGCACAGATACGCAGTATTTT	CASSAGGGGSSTDTQYF
-	TRBJ2-2	TRBV5-1	once	TGCGCCAGCAGCGCGGAGGCCGGGACCGGGGAGCTGTTTTTT	CASSAEAGTGELFF
TRBD2	TRBJ2-7	TRBV5-5	-	TGTGCCAGCAGGGGACCCGGGCCCCGGGGGGACGAGCAGTACTTC	CASRGPGPRGDEQYF
-	TRBJ2-7	TRBV2	-	TGTGCCAGCAGTGAAATGGGGTTCGGGGTCTACGAGCAGTACTTC	CASSEMGFGVYEQYF
-	TRBJ2-3	TRBV6-1	-	TGTGCCAGCAGTGAACTGAGCGGGAGCACAGATACGCAGTATTTT	CASSELSGSTDTQYF
TRBD1	TRBJ2-7	TRBV6-5	-	TGTGCCAGCACCTTGGGGCAGGGGGCCTACGAGCAGTACTTC	CASTLGQGAYEQYF
TRBD2	TRBJ2-1	TRBV7-2	-	TGTGCCAGCAGCCCAGGACTAGGTCTCGACAATGAGCAGTTCTTC	CASSPGLGLDNEQFF
TRBD1	TRBJ2-2	TRBV6-1	-	TGTGCCAGCAGTGTCGGACAGGGGACCGGGGAGCTGTTTTTT	CASSVGQGTGELFF
-	TRBJ2-1	TRBV2	-	TGTGCCAGCAGTGCTTTGCCGGGGGTCCCGATGAGGGATGAGCAGTTCTTC	CASSALPGVPMRDEQFF
TRBD1	TRBJ1-2	TRBV28	once	TGTGCCAGCAGTTCCCCGACAGGGGGTATCTCTCGGGGCTACACCTTC	CASSSPTGGISRGYTF
TRBD1	TRBJ1-4	TRBV28	-	TGTGCCAGCAACGGGCAGGGGGCAGCTAATGAAAAACTGTTTTTT	CASNGQGAANEKLFF
-	TRBJ1-5	TRBV6-1	-	TGTGCCAGCACCTCACGGGGGATCAATCAGCCCCAGCATTTT	CASTSRGINQPQHF
TRBD2	TRBJ2-7	TRBV7-9	-	TGTGCCAGCAGCCAAGGCGGGGCGGGAGACGCCTACGAGCAGTACTTC	CASSQGGAGDAYEQYF
-	TRBJ2-7	TRBV21-1	-	TGTGCCAGCAGCGCTGGACTATACTTC	CASSAGLYF
TRBD1	TRBJ2-7	TRBV7-8	-	TGTGCCAGCAGCTTAGGGACAGGGTTCACCTACGAGCAGTACTTC	CASSLGTGFTYEQYF
-	TRBJ2-1	TRBV9	-	TGTGCCAGCAGCGTAGGGAGGGAGGTGTACAATGAGCAGTTCTTC	CASSVGREVYNEQFF
-	TRBJ2-3	TRBV6-5	-	TGTGCCAGCACGTCGAGCGGCACAGATACGCAGTATTTT	CASTSSGTDTQYF
TRBD1	TRBJ1-2	TRBV29-1	-	TGCAGCGTTGAGAAGACCGGGACAGGGCGTTATGGCTACACCTTC	CSVEKTGTGRYGYTF
TRBD2	TRBJ2-3	TRBV4-2	-	TGTGCCAGCAGCCGGGGGATAGCGGGACGGGGTACAGATACGCAGTATTTT	CASSRGIAGRGTDTQYF
TRBD1	TRBJ2-2	TRBV5-1	-	TGCGCCAGCAGCTTGGAGGACAGGTACACCGGGGAGCTGTTTTTT	CASSLEDRYTGELFF
-	TRBJ1-3	TRBV18	-	TGTGCCAGCTCACCATTAACCCTGGGGCCCTCTGGAAACACCATATATTTT	CASSPLTLGPSGNTIYF
TRBD1	TRBJ2-5	TRBV28	-	TGTGCCACTAACGAGGGACAGAAGGAGACCCAGTACTTC	CATNEGQKETQYF
TRBD1	TRBJ1-1	TRBV30	many	TGTGCCTGGAGTGTAGGCCAGGGGGCTGCAGCTTTCTTT	CAWSVGQGAAAFF
TRBD1	TRBJ1-1	TRBV5-5	once	TGTGCCAGCAGATACGGACAGGGGCAGGGTGAAGCTTTCTTT	CASRYGQGQGEAFF
-	TRBJ1-5	TRBV27	-	TGTGCCAGCAGTTTGACGGCGGGCAATCAGCCCCAGCATTTT	CASSLTAGNQPQHF
TRBD2	TRBJ2-1	TRBV10-2	-	TGCGCCAGCAGAAGGACTAGCGGGGGACCTTGGGAGCAGTTCTTC	CASRRTSGGPWEQFF
-	TRBJ2-5	TRBV7-9	-	TGTGCCAGCAGCTTAGTGACTAGCCAAGAGACCCAGTACTTC	CASSLVTSQETQYF
-	TRBJ1-2	TRBV6-1	-	TGTGCCAGCAGGGAGGGTAACTATGGCTACACCTTC	CASREGNYGYTF
TRBD1	TRBJ2-1	TRBV6-5	-	TGTGCCAGCAGTTCCCCCGGGACAGGGGGGAATGAGCAGTTCTTC	CASSSPGTGGNEQFF
-	TRBJ2-3	TRBV28	-	TGTGCCAGCAACACTCTAGCGCCTAGCACAGATACGCAGTATTTT	CASNTLAPSTDTQYF
-	TRBJ1-1	TRBV6-5	few	TGTGCCAGCAGTCGTAGGAACACTGAAGCTTTCTTT	CASSRRNTEAFF
-	TRBJ2-1	TRBV28	-	TGTGCCAGCAGTCCCCGGTTCGGGGCCTACAATGAGCAGTTCTTC	CASSPRFGAYNEQFF
-	TRBJ1-2	TRBV19	-	TGTGCCAGTAGTATATTCCCAGGGAAAGCTTTGAATGGCTACACCTTC	CASSIFPGKALNGYTF